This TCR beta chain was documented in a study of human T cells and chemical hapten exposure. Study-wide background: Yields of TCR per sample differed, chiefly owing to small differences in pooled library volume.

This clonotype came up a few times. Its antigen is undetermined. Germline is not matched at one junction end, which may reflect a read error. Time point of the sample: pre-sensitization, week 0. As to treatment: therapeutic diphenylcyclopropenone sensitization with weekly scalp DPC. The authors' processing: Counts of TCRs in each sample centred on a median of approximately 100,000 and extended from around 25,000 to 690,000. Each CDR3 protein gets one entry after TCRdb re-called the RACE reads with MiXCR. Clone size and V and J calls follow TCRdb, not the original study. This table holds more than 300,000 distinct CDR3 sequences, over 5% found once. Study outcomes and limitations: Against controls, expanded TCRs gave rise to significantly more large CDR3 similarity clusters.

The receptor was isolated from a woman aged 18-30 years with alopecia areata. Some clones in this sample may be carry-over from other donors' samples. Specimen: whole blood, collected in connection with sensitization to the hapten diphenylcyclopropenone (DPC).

The CDR3 is CASSYPPVVAW. The CDR3 nucleotides are TGTGCCAGCAGTTACCCGCCGGTTGTAGCGTGG. The chain carries TRBV6-6 and TRBJ2-5; D is possibly TRBD2 (5 bases). CDR1 MNHNY and CDR2 SVGAGI come from the germline V gene (reference sequence). CDR3 length: 11 residues.